This is a list of T cell receptor beta chains from one sample in a study of T cells after yellow fever vaccination. TCRdb recomputed calls from the 5' RACE reads with MiXCR, one row per CDR3 protein. The sample contains approximately 340,000 distinct CDR3 sequences, roughly 8.7% of which appear only once. Sequencing used PBMCs, obtained on the day of the first yellow fever vaccination. These receptors were collected from a man between 18 and 35 years old who received the YFV17D yellow fever vaccine. The CDR3 runs from the conserved cysteine through the conserved F or W. The order of the fields is D gene, J gene, V gene, clone size, CDR3 DNA, CDR3 protein. D genes are given only for firm matches. Where a row states a size, it is once, few, many or the class of an expanded clone; other rows omit it.

>.|TRBJ1-1|TRBV20-1|few
TGCAGTGCTAGGGGGGGAGGTGGCACTGAAGCTTTCTTT
CSARGGGGTEAFF
>.|TRBJ1-3|TRBV4-3|few
TGCGCCAGCAGCCAAGCTAAGGGTAGCTCTGGAAACACCATATATTTT
CASSQAKGSSGNTIYF
>TRBD1|TRBJ1-2|TRBV6-6|.
TGTGCCAGCGGAGGACAGGGGGAATATGGCTACACCTTC
CASGGQGEYGYTF
>.|TRBJ2-1|TRBV6-2/TRBV6-3|.
TGTGCCAGCAGTTACTCGATTTACAATGAGCAGTTCTTC
CASSYSIYNEQFF
>.|TRBJ2-5|TRBV7-2|few
TGTGCCAGCAGCTATGCCCGCCAAGAGACCCAGTACTTC
CASSYARQETQYF
>TRBD1|TRBJ1-2|TRBV5-1|few
TGCGCCAGCAGCTGGACAGGAGACGTAGGCTATGGCTACACCTTC
CASSWTGDVGYGYTF
>.|TRBJ1-6|TRBV7-9|.
TGTGCCAGCACCGCCGGGACCATTTTTACACCCCTCCACTTT
CASTAGTIFTPLHF
>TRBD1|TRBJ1-2|TRBV7-2|.
TGTGCCAGCAGCACCGGGACAGGGATCTATGGCTACACCTTC
CASSTGTGIYGYTF
>.|TRBJ1-5|TRBV21-1|.
TGTGCCAGCAGCCGAAAGAAGGGGTGTACAGCTCAGCCCCAGCATTTT
CASSRKKGCTAQPQHF
>.|TRBJ1-1|TRBV20-1|many
TGCAGTGCTACTGCGACCTGGATGGGGACTGAAGCTTTCTTT
CSATATWMGTEAFF
>.|TRBJ2-2|TRBV2|.
TGTGCCAGCAGTGAGGGGGCGAACACCGGGGAGCTGTTTTTT
CASSEGANTGELFF
>TRBD1|TRBJ2-3|TRBV28|.
TGTGCCAGCAGTTCACCCCCCGGGACAGGACTCACAGATACGCAGTATTTT
CASSSPPGTGLTDTQYF
>TRBD2|TRBJ2-3|TRBV19|few
TGTGCCAGTAGTATGGGACTAGCGGGGCCGAACACAGATACGCAGTATTTT
CASSMGLAGPNTDTQYF
>.|TRBJ1-1|TRBV6-5|few
TGTGCCAGCAGTTACACGGGGGGGGGGACTGAAGCTTTCTTT
CASSYTGGGTEAFF
>TRBD1|TRBJ1-2|TRBV6-5|.
TGTGCCAGCAGTTATTCACAGGGGCCGGATGGCTACACCTTC
CASSYSQGPDGYTF
>.|TRBJ1-5|TRBV9|.
TGTGCCAGCAGCGTAGGAGTGGCGTCGCCCCAGCATTTT
CASSVGVASPQHF
>.|TRBJ2-1|TRBV12-3/TRBV12-4|few
TGTGCCAGCAGTTCTTCCTACAGGGGGGGCTACAATGAGCAGTTCTTC
CASSSSYRGGYNEQFF
>.|TRBJ2-4|TRBV4-3|few
TGCGCCAGCAGCCAAGAAAAGGGGCTCACCACCGTAGCCAAAAACATTCAGTACTTC
CASSQEKGLTTVAKNIQYF
>TRBD1|TRBJ1-5|TRBV20-1|.
TGCAGTGCTAGAGATCCGACAGGGTGGGCTCAGCCCCAGCATTTT
CSARDPTGWAQPQHF
>TRBD2|TRBJ2-7|TRBV12-3/TRBV12-4|.
TGTGCCAGCAGAGGCCTAGCGGGGGAGCAGTACTTC
CASRGLAGEQYF